Here is one T cell receptor beta chain with its context. Per the germline V gene, CDR1 is MNHNS and CDR2 is SASEGT. CDR3 length: 15 residues. J gave up 4 bases and V 0 bases, and 6 bases lay outside the gene matches. This entry belongs to a study of blood T cell repertoires in COVID-19. Whole-study context: Samples representing acute and convalescent COVID-19 were sourced from the United States, Italy and Spain. T cells, B-cell-depleted T cells, or PBMCs supplied cDNA or gDNA.

Authors' processing steps: Nucleated cell number was recorded as an estimate derived from reference gene primer amplification. Some clones are missing from TCRdb's copy, which holds only in-frame ones; the method was immunoSEQ multiplex PCR. The D gene and trimming were derived from the DNA, and the V and J assignments and clone size from that table. The sample has approximately 85,000 clones, 80% to 90% seen once. The sequencing input was peripheral blood. This TCR was sampled from a man aged 45 to 65 with active or convalescent COVID-19. This sequence joins TRBV6-1 and TRBJ2-7, with 7 bases lining up with TRBD1. CDR3 coding DNA: TGTGCCAGCAGTGAAGCGCTAGGGGGACAGTACGAGCAGTACTTC. It is translated as CASSEALGGQYEQYF.